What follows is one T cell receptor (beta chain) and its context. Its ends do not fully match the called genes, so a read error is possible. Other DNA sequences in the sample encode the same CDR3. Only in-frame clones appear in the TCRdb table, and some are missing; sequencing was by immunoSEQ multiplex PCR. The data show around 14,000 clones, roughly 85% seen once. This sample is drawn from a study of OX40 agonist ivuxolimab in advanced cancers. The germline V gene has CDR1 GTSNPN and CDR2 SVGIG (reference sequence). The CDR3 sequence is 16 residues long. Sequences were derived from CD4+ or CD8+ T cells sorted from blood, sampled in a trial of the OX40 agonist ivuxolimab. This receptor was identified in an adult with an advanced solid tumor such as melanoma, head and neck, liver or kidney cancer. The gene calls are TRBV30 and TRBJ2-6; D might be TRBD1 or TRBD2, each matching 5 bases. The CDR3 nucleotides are TGTGCCTGGAACGGACTTCGCTACCCTGGGGCTAACGTCCTGACTTTC. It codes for CAWNGLRYPGANVLTF.